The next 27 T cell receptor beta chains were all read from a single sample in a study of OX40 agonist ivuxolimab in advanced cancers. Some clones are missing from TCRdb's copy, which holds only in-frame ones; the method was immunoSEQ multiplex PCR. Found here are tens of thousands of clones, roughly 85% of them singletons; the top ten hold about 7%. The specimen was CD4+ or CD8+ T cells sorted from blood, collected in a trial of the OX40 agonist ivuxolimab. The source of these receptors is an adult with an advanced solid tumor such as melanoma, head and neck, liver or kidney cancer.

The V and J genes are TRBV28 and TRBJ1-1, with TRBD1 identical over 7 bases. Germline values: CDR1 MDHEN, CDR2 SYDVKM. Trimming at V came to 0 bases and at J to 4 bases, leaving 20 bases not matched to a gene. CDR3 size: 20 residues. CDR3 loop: CASSLWPLGQVTTGSTEAFF. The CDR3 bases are TGTGCCAGCAGTTTATGGCCCCTTGGACAGGTCACCACGGGGAGCACTGAAGCTTTCTTT.

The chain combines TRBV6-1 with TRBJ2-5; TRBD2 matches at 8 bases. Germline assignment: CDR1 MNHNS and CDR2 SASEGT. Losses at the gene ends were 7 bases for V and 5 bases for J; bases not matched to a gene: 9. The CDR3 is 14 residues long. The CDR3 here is CASTKMRGVETQYF. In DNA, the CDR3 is TGTGCCAGCACGAAGATGCGGGGGGTCGAGACCCAGTACTTC.

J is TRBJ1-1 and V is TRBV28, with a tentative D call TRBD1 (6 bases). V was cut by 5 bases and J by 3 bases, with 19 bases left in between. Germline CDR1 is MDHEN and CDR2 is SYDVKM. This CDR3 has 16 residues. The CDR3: CASSPGAGERDTEAFF. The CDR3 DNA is TGTGCCAGCAGTCCAGGGGCAGGGGAGAGGGACACTGAAGCTTTCTTT.

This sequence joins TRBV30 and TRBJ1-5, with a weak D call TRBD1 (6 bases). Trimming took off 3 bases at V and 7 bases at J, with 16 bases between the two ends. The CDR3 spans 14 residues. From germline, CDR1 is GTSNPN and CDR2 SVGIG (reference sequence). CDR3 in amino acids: CAWRATGQGQPQHF. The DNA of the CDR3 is TGTGCCTGGAGAGCTACAGGGCAGGGACAGCCCCAGCATTTT.

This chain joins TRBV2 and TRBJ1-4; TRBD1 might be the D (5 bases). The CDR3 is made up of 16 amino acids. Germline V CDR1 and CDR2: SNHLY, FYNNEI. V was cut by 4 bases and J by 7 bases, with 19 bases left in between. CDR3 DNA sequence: TGTGCCAGCAGTGCCGGGGCAAGCCGAAGCGTTGAAAAACTGTTTTTT. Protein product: CASSAGASRSVEKLFF.

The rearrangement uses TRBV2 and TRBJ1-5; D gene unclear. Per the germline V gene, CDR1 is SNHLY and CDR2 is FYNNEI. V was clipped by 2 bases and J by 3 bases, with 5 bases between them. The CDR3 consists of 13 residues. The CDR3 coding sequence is TGTGCCAGCAGTGAACAGCTCAATCAGCCCCAGCATTTT. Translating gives CASSEQLNQPQHF.

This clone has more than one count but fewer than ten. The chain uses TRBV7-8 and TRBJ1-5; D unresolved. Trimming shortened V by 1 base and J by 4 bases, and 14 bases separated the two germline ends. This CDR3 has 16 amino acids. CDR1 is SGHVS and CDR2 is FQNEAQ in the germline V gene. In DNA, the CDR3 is TGTGCCAGCAGCTTAGGACGGGTGTTGGAAAATCAGCCCCAGCATTTT. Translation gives CASSLGRVLENQPQHF.

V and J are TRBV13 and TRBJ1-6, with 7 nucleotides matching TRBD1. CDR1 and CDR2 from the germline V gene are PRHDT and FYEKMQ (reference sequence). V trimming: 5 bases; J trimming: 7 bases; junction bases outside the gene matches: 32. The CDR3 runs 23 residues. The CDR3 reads CASSPRPTGDVLWTGAPNSPLHF. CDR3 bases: TGTGCCAGCAGCCCCCGCCCCACAGGGGACGTGCTATGGACCGGGGCGCCCAATTCACCCCTCCACTTT.

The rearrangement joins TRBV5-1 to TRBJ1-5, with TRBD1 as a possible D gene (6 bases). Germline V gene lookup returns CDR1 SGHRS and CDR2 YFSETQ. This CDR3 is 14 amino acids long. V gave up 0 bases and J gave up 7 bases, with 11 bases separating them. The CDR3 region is CASSLGAGEQPQHF. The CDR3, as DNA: TGCGCCAGCAGCTTGGGGGCAGGGGAGCAGCCCCAGCATTTT.

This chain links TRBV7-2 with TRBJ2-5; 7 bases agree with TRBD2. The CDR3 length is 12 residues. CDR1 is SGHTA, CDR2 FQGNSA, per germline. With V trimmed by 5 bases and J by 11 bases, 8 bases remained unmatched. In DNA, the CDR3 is TGTGCCAGCAGCGATTCTTCGGGACTACAGTACTTC. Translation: CASSDSSGLQYF. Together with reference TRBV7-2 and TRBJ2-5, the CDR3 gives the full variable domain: GAGVSQSPSNKVTEKGKDVELRCDPISGHTALYWYRQSLGQGLEFLIYFQGNSAPDKSGLPSDRFSAERTGGSVSTLTIQRTQQEDSAVYLCASSDSSGLQYFGPGTRLLVL.

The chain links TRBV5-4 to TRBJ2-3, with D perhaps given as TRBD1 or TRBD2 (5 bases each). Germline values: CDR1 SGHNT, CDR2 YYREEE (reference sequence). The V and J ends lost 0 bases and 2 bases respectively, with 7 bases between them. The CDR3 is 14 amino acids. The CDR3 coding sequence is TGTGCCAGCAGCTTGGGGGACCACACAGATACGCAGTATTTT. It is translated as CASSLGDHTDTQYF.

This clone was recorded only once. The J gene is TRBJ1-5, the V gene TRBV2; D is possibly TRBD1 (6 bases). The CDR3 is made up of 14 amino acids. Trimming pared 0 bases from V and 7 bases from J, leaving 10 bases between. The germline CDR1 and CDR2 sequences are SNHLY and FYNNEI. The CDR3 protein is CASSEASGVQPQHF. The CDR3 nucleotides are TGTGCCAGCAGTGAAGCTTCAGGGGTCCAGCCCCAGCATTTT.

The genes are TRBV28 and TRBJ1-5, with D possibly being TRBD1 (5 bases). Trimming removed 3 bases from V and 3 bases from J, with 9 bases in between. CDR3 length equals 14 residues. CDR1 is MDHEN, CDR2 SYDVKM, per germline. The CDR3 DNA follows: TGTGCCAGCAGTTTGCCCAGGGTCAATCAGCCCCAGCATTTT. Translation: CASSLPRVNQPQHF.

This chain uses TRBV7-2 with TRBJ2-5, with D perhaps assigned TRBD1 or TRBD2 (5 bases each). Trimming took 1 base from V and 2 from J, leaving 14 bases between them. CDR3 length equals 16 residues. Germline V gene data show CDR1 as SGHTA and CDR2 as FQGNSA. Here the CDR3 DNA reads TGTGCCAGCAGCTTAGGGGGGATCGCGTTTCAAGAGACCCAGTACTTC. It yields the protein CASSLGGIAFQETQYF.

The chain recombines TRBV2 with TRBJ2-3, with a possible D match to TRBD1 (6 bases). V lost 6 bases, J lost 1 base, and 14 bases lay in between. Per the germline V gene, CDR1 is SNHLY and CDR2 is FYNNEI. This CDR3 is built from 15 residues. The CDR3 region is CASSLQGSGTDTQYF. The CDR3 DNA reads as TGTGCCAGCAGCCTACAGGGAAGCGGCACAGATACGCAGTATTTT.

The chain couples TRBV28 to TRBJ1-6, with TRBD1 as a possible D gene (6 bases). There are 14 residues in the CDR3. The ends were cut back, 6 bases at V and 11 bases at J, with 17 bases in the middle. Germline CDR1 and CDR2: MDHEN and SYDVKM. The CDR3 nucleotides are TGTGCCAGCAGCCCCACAGGGATCGGGCCACCCCTCCACTTT. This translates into CASSPTGIGPPLHF. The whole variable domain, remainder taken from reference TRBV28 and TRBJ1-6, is DVKVTQSSRYLVKRTGEKVFLECVQDMDHENMFWYRQDPGLGLRLIYFSYDVKMKEKGDIPEGYSVSREKKERFSLILESASTNQTSMYLCASSPTGIGPPLHFGNGTRLTVT.

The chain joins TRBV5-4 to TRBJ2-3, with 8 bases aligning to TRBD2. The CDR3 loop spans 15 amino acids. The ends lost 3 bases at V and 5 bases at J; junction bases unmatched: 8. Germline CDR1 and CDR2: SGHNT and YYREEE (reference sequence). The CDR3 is CASSSRREEGDTQYF. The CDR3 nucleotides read TGTGCCAGCAGCTCGAGGCGGGAGGAGGGAGATACGCAGTATTTT.

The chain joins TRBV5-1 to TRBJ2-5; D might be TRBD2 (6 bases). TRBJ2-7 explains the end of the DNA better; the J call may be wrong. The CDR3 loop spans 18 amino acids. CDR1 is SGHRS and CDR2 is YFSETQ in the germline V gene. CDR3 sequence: CASSRNNLSREFSYEQYF. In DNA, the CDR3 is TGCGCCAGCAGCCGGAACAATCTGAGTCGGGAGTTCTCCTACGAGCAGTACTTC.

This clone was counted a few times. The CDR3 region is CASSLGLAGEQEQFF. The CDR3 nucleotides read TGCGCCAGCAGCCTGGGACTAGCGGGGGAACAAGAGCAGTTCTTC. This chain connects TRBV5-1 to TRBJ2-1, with 14 nucleotides matching TRBD2. The length of the CDR3 is 15 residues. The germline gives CDR1 SGHRS, CDR2 YFSETQ. Trimming took 4 bases from V and 10 from J; bases not matched to a gene: 7.

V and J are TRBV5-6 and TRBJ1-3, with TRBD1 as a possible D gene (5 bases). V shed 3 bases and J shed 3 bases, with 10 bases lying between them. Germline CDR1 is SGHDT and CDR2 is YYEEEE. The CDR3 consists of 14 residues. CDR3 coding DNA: TGTGCCAGCAGCTCTCGGGGCTTTGGAAACACCATATATTTT. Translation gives CASSSRGFGNTIYF.

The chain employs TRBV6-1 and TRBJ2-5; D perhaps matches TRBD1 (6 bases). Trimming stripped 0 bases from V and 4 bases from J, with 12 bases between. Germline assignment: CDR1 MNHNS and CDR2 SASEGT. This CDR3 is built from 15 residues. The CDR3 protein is CASSEAAGARETQYF. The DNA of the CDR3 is TGTGCCAGCAGTGAAGCTGCAGGGGCCCGAGAGACCCAGTACTTC.

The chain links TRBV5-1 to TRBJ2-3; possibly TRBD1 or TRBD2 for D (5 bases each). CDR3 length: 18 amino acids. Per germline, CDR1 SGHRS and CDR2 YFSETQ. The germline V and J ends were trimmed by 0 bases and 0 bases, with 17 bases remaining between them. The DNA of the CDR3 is TGCGCCAGCAGCTTGGGTCCCGGTCAGGGAGCCAGCACAGATACGCAGTATTTT. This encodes CASSLGPGQGASTDTQYF.

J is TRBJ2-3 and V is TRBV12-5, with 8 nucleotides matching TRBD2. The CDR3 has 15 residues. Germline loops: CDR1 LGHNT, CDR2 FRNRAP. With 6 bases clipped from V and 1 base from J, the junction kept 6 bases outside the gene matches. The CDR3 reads CASGLSSGGTDTQYF. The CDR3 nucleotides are TGTGCTAGTGGCCTGAGTAGCGGGGGCACAGATACGCAGTATTTT.

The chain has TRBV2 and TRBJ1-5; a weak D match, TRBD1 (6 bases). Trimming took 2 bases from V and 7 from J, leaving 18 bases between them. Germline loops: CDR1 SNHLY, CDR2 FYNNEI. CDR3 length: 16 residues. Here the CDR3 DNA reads TGTGCCAGCAGTGAATCCTTATTGGGGGGCGGCCAGCCCCAGCATTTT. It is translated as CASSESLLGGGQPQHF.

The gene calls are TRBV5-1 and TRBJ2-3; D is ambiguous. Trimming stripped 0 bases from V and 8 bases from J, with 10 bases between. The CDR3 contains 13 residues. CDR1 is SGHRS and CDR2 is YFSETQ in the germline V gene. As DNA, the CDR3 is TGCGCCAGCAGCTTGGATGAGAAAGGTACGCAGTATTTT. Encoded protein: CASSLDEKGTQYF.

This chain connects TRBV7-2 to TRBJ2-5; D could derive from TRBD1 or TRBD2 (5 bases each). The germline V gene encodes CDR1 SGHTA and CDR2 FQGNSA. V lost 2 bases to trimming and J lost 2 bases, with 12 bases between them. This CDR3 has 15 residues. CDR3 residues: CASSLSLGEQETQYF. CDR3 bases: TGTGCCAGCAGCTTAAGTCTGGGGGAACAAGAGACCCAGTACTTC.

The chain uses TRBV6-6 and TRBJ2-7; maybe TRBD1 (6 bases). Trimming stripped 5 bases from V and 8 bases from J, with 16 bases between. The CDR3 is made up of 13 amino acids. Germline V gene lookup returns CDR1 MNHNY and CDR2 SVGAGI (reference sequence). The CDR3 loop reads CASSLAGTTKQYF. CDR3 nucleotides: TGTGCCAGCAGTCTAGCTGGGACAACCAAGCAGTACTTC.